The rows below give T cell receptor beta chains drawn from one sample of a study of T cell repertoires in cytomegalovirus infection. TCRdb processed the reads anew with MiXCR; each CDR3 protein has one entry. The table has about 500,000 distinct CDR3 sequences, 33% seen once. No antigen has been identified for these receptors. Sequencing used cultured PBMCs, obtained from culture after CMV antigen stimulation. The receptors were gathered from a human donor in good health (CMV status not recorded). Some clones in this sample may be carry-over from other donors' samples. The CDR3 runs from the conserved cysteine through the conserved F or W. The D gene is left open where the match is weak. Rows give clone size only sometimes, using once, few, many, or a class for an expanded clone.

v_call	j_call	clone_size	d_call	cdr3_nt	cdr3_aa
TRBV18	TRBJ2-1	NA	NA	TGTGCCAGCTCACCACCGGCGATTCCCTACAATGAGCAGTTCTTC	CASSPPAIPYNEQFF
TRBV19	TRBJ1-3	NA	NA	TGTGCCAGTAGTATAAAGTCCGGCCGCACTGGAAACACCATATATTTT	CASSIKSGRTGNTIYF
TRBV11-2	TRBJ2-5	NA	NA	TGTGCCAGCAGCCCTATGACCCGGACGGGCAGAGATGAGACCCAGTACTTC	CASSPMTRTGRDETQYF
TRBV19	TRBJ2-7	NA	TRBD1	TGTGCCAGTAGTCCAGCCCGGACAGGGGTCTCGGGCGAGCAGTACTTC	CASSPARTGVSGEQYF
TRBV10-3	TRBJ2-1	few	TRBD1	TGTGCCATCAGTCAGGGGGTAAGGGAGCAGTTCTTC	CAISQGVREQFF
TRBV12-3/TRBV12-4	TRBJ2-3	NA	TRBD2	TGTGCCAGCAGCGCCGCCACTAGCGGGGGCACAGATACGCAGTATTTT	CASSAATSGGTDTQYF
TRBV14	TRBJ2-5	few	NA	TGTGCCAGCAGCCAATTTGGCACGGGGCAAGAGACCCAGTACTTC	CASSQFGTGQETQYF
TRBV27	TRBJ1-1	NA	NA	TGTGCCAGCAGTTTACAGGGACGGAACACTGAAGCTTTCTTT	CASSLQGRNTEAFF
TRBV11-2	TRBJ2-1	NA	TRBD2	TGTGCCAGCAGCTCAGGCGACGCTCTAGCGGCGGTCTTC	CASSSGDALAAVF
TRBV7-2	TRBJ2-7	few	NA	TGTGCCAGCAGCACTCAGGGGAACACAGGGTTCTACGAGCAGTACTTC	CASSTQGNTGFYEQYF
TRBV7-2	TRBJ2-5	many	TRBD2	TGTGCCAGCAGCGCCGTCCTAGCGGGAGAACACCAAGAGACCCAGTACTTC	CASSAVLAGEHQETQYF
TRBV4-1	TRBJ2-2	few	NA	TGCGCCAGCAGCCAACTTGGCGGGAAGGGCGGCACCGGGGAGCTGTTTTTT	CASSQLGGKGGTGELFF
TRBV5-6	TRBJ1-2	few	TRBD1	TGTGCCAGCAGCCGGGACAGGACTAACTATGGCTACACCTTC	CASSRDRTNYGYTF
TRBV7-9	TRBJ1-1	NA	TRBD1	TGTGCCACCTTTCATGGACAGGGTTGGAACACTGAAGCTTTCTTT	CATFHGQGWNTEAFF
TRBV19	TRBJ2-3	few	NA	TGTGCCAGTAGACCCCCTAATTACAGGGACGATACGCAGTATTTT	CASRPPNYRDDTQYF
TRBV6-2/TRBV6-3	TRBJ2-2	NA	NA	TGTGCCAGCAGTTACGGACAGAACATTTACACCGGGGAGCTGTTTTTT	CASSYGQNIYTGELFF
TRBV6-2/TRBV6-3	TRBJ2-3	NA	NA	TGTGCCAGCAGTCGCCAAGGGATCGATAGCACAGATACGCAGTATTTT	CASSRQGIDSTDTQYF
TRBV6-1	TRBJ2-5	NA	TRBD1	TGTGCCAGCAGTGAAGCGGGACAGGGCGAGACCCAGTACTTC	CASSEAGQGETQYF
TRBV4-1	TRBJ2-1	NA	TRBD2	TGCGCCAGCGGGACTAGATACAATGAGCAGTTCTTC	CASGTRYNEQFF
TRBV7-2	TRBJ2-7	NA	NA	TGTGCCAGCAGCTTAGGGCTCCCCGCCTACGAGCAGTACTTC	CASSLGLPAYEQYF
TRBV19	TRBJ1-1	NA	TRBD1	TGTGCCAGTAGTACGCCCGGACAGGGTTTGACTGAAGCTTTCTTT	CASSTPGQGLTEAFF
TRBV28	TRBJ2-3	NA	NA	TGTGCCAGCAGTGGCCGGGACCGGACTAGCACAGATACGCAGTATTTT	CASSGRDRTSTDTQYF
TRBV5-1	TRBJ2-1	few	TRBD2	TGCGCCAGCAGCCCTGACTGGACTAGCGGGAGGACATGGCCCTACAATGAGCAGTTCTTC	CASSPDWTSGRTWPYNEQFF
TRBV11-3	TRBJ2-1	NA	NA	TGTGCCAGCAGCCAATTAGCGAGGAGAAATGAGCAGTTCTTC	CASSQLARRNEQFF
TRBV20-1	TRBJ2-1	NA	NA	TGCAGTGCCCTTCCCGCCGCGGGAAAAAGCTCCTACAATGAGCAGTTCTTC	CSALPAAGKSSYNEQFF
TRBV20-1	TRBJ2-3	NA	TRBD2	TGCAGTGATCGGGGGGGACCCCACACAGATACGCAGTATTTT	CSDRGGPHTDTQYF
TRBV6-2/TRBV6-3	TRBJ2-7	NA	TRBD2	TGTGCCAGCAGCTTCGACCCAGCGACTAGCGACTCCTACGAGCAGTACTTC	CASSFDPATSDSYEQYF
TRBV29-1	TRBJ1-2	NA	NA	TGCAGCGTATATTTAGGGCAGGGTTCGCAGCCAGGAGGCTACACCTTC	CSVYLGQGSQPGGYTF
TRBV7-8	TRBJ2-1	many	NA	TGTGCCAGCAGCCCCGAAAGAGGAAGGGTGGGTTACAATGAGCAGTTCTTC	CASSPERGRVGYNEQFF
TRBV19	TRBJ2-2	NA	NA	TGTGCCAGTAGTATAGATAGGGAGCGGGCCACCGGGGAGCTGTTTTTT	CASSIDRERATGELFF
TRBV15	TRBJ2-5	NA	NA	TGTGCCACCAGCTCGAGGGGGGGTGGTCAAGAGACCCAGTACTTC	CATSSRGGGQETQYF
TRBV20-1	TRBJ2-3	NA	NA	TGCAGTGCTAGAGTCTCAGGGCATACGCAGTATTTT	CSARVSGHTQYF
TRBV11-2	TRBJ1-1	few	NA	TGTGCCAGCAGCGACCGGACCAAGGGACCGACGGCTGAAGCTTTCTTT	CASSDRTKGPTAEAFF
TRBV5-1	TRBJ2-1	NA	TRBD2	TGCGCCAGCAGCGCGGCTCTTGGACTAGCGATTCAGGAGCAGTTCTTC	CASSAALGLAIQEQFF
TRBV7-9	TRBJ2-7	NA	NA	TGTGCCAGCAGCTTAGACGCTCCCTACGAGCAGTACTTC	CASSLDAPYEQYF
TRBV2	TRBJ2-2	few	TRBD1	TGTGCCAGCAGCCAGGACAGGGGAATCACCGGGGAGCTGTTTTTT	CASSQDRGITGELFF
TRBV5-1	TRBJ2-1	NA	NA	TGCGCCAGCAGCTACGTTTACAATGAGCAGTTCTTC	CASSYVYNEQFF
TRBV7-3	TRBJ1-4	NA	NA	TGTGCCAGCAGCCCGAAGACAGGAAGCCCCTTTTCTAATGAAAAACTGTTTTTT	CASSPKTGSPFSNEKLFF
TRBV25-1	TRBJ2-7	NA	TRBD2	TGTGCCAGCAGTGGGCTAGCGGGACCCTCAGACGAGCAGTACTTC	CASSGLAGPSDEQYF
TRBV6-2/TRBV6-3	TRBJ2-1	NA	NA	TGTGCCAGCACATACAGGGTAAATGAGCAGTTCTTC	CASTYRVNEQFF
TRBV7-2	TRBJ2-1	many	NA	TGTGCCAGCAGCTTAGTAGCGAGCTCCTACAATGAGCAGTTCTTC	CASSLVASSYNEQFF
TRBV7-2	TRBJ1-5	once	NA	TGTCCCAGCAGCTTAGCGCCGGGAGGAGCAGATAGCAATCAGCCCCAGCATTTT	CPSSLAPGGADSNQPQHF
TRBV19	TRBJ1-1	few	NA	TGTGCCAGTAGTATCTTCAGGAACACTGAAGCTTTCTTT	CASSIFRNTEAFF
TRBV27	TRBJ1-5	NA	NA	TGTGCCAGCAGTTTATCGGGTCCGAACCGAGGCAATCAGCCCCAGCATTTT	CASSLSGPNRGNQPQHF
TRBV7-2	TRBJ2-1	few	TRBD2	TGTGCCAGCAGCGCCACTAGCGGGAGACTCCATGAGCAGTTCTTC	CASSATSGRLHEQFF
TRBV7-9	TRBJ1-2	few	NA	TGTGCCAGCAGCCGTCACCGACAGGCCTCGGGGTCCTATGGCTACACCTTC	CASSRHRQASGSYGYTF
TRBV7-3	TRBJ2-1	NA	NA	TGTGCCAGCAGCCAAGGACGGTCAGCTCTTATTGATGAGCAGTTCTTC	CASSQGRSALIDEQFF
TRBV3-1	TRBJ2-3	NA	NA	TGTGCCAGCAGCCTGGACCCGGGAGCCACAACAGATACGCAGTATTTT	CASSLDPGATTDTQYF
TRBV5-4	TRBJ2-3	NA	TRBD2	TGTGCCAGCAGCCTGAGCGGGAGCCCAGATACGCAGTATTTT	CASSLSGSPDTQYF
TRBV6-5	TRBJ1-6	NA	NA	TGTGCCAGCAGTTACTCGGGGGTCCTTGGTGGGGCATCACCCCTCCACTTT	CASSYSGVLGGASPLHF